These 12 T cell receptor beta chains originate from one sample sequenced in a study of blood T cell repertoires in COVID-19. Profiling relied on immunoSEQ multiplex PCR, and the TCRdb table lists in-frame clones only, not all of them. The table has about 150,000 clones, 70% to 85% seen once. The sequencing sample was made of peripheral blood. The receptors here all came from a woman aged 60-70 years with acute or convalescent COVID-19.

The rearrangement joins TRBV28 to TRBJ2-7, with 7 bases that match TRBD2. The CDR3 extends over 12 amino acids. Germline assignment: CDR1 MDHEN and CDR2 SYDVKM. Trimming removed 7 bases from V and 6 bases from J; junction bases left unmatched: 6. The CDR3, as DNA: TGTGCCAGCACCAGACTAGCTGCCGAGCAGTACGTC. Translated: CASTRLAAEQYV.

The V and J genes are TRBV6-6 and TRBJ2-5, with D possibly being TRBD2 (7 bases). The ends were cut back, 7 bases at V and 4 bases at J, with 10 bases in the middle. Germline V gene sequence: CDR1 MNHNY, CDR2 SVGAGI (reference sequence). The CDR3 consists of 12 residues. CDR3 bases: TGTGCCAGCACAGGGGAGGGAGAGACCCAGTACTTC. Residues: CASTGEGETQYF.

This chain joins TRBV25-1 and TRBJ1-1, with D maybe TRBD1 (5 bases). Germline CDR1 reads MGHDK; CDR2 reads SYGVNS. The CDR3 runs 17 residues. Deletions cut 3 bases from V and 1 base from J, with 18 bases between. CDR3 protein: CASSDYRLGWPNTEAFF. The CDR3 nucleotides are TGTGCCAGCAGTGACTACAGGCTAGGCTGGCCGAACACTGAAGCTTTCTTT.

The chain combines TRBV27 with TRBJ2-7; 7 nucleotides align to TRBD2. CDR3 length: 15 residues. Germline-derived CDR1 and CDR2 are MNHEY and SMNVEV (reference sequence). The V and J ends lost 6 bases and 5 bases, in that order; junction bases with no gene match: 13. The CDR3 protein is CASSTPGRGGDEQYF. CDR3 bases: TGTGCCAGCAGCACCCCGGGAAGGGGAGGGGACGAGCAGTACTTC.

The chain joins TRBV28 to TRBJ2-2, with D unresolved. Germline lookup yields CDR1 MDHEN and CDR2 SYDVKM. This CDR3 region has 14 residues. V lost 2 bases to trimming and J lost 1 base, with 5 bases between them. The CDR3 DNA reads as TGTGCCAGCAGTTTAAGTAGGAACACCGGGGAGCTGTTTTTT. It is translated as CASSLSRNTGELFF.

CDR3 coding DNA: TGTGCCTGGAGTGTACGGCAGGGGAACGAGCAGTACGTC. It yields the protein CAWSVRQGNEQYV. The chain recombines TRBV30 with TRBJ2-7; possibly TRBD1 for D (6 bases). Trimming left V 0 bases short and J 5 bases short, with 11 bases between. The CDR3 consists of 13 residues. The germline V gene has CDR1 GTSNPN and CDR2 SVGIG (reference sequence).

This sequence joins TRBV5-5 and TRBJ2-5; D may be TRBD2 (7 bases). The germline V gene encodes CDR1 SGHKS and CDR2 YYEKEE (reference sequence). This CDR3 region has 16 residues. V was clipped by 4 bases and J by 6 bases, with 22 bases between them. The CDR3 DNA reads as TGTGCCAGCAGCCTTTCCTTAGGGGGGGGCTTGAAGACCCAGTACTTC. Amino acids: CASSLSLGGGLKTQYF.

This clone was observed a handful of times. The V call is TRBV5-5, the J call TRBJ2-5; D perhaps matches TRBD1 (5 bases). The CDR3 sequence is 13 residues long. Trimming left V 6 bases short and J 0 bases short, with 9 bases between. CDR1 is SGHKS, CDR2 YYEKEE, per germline (reference sequence). This chain's CDR3 is CASIRQYQETQYF. In DNA, the CDR3 is TGTGCCAGCATCAGACAGTACCAAGAGACCCAGTACTTC.

In its sample, this clone was seen once. The rearrangement links TRBV29-1 to TRBJ1-2; unclear D gene. The germline V gene has CDR1 SQVTM and CDR2 ANQGSEA. Trimming cost V 4 bases and J 5 bases, with 11 bases left between them. This CDR3 spans 12 amino acids. DNA of the CDR3: TGCAGCGTTGCCCCCTCCGTATATGGCTACACCTTC. As protein: CSVAPSVYGYTF.

The V and J genes are TRBV19 and TRBJ2-7, with D perhaps TRBD1 (5 bases). V dropped 8 bases and J dropped 2 bases, with 13 bases sitting between them. The CDR3 extends over 13 amino acids. Germline V gives CDR1 LNHDA, CDR2 SQIVND (reference sequence). The CDR3 DNA follows: TGTGCCAGTCAAGCCAAGGGGCCCTACGAGCAGTACTTC. Protein product: CASQAKGPYEQYF.

This chain joins TRBV4-1 and TRBJ1-4; TRBD1 is a possible D gene (6 bases). The CDR3 extends over 15 amino acids. The germline V and J ends were trimmed by 2 bases and 4 bases, with 11 bases remaining between them. Germline CDR1 MGHRA, CDR2 YSYEKL. CDR3 sequence: CASSQMDSYNEKLFF. DNA of the CDR3: TGCGCCAGCAGCCAAATGGACAGCTATAATGAAAAACTGTTTTTT.

The chain joins TRBV5-1 to TRBJ1-4; TRBD1 agrees at 11 bases. CDR1 is SGHRS, CDR2 YFSETQ, per germline. Trimming at V came to 4 bases and at J to 6 bases, leaving 5 bases not matched to a gene. CDR3 length equals 15 residues. CDR3 sequence (DNA): TGCGCCAGCAGCAGGACAGGGGGCGAAGATGAAAAACTGTTTTTT. Encoded protein: CASSRTGGEDEKLFF.